The 31 T cell receptor beta chains reported below all come from one sample, sequenced in a study of shared clonotypes between healthy human individuals. Assay: immunoSEQ multiplex PCR; the TCRdb copy retains only in-frame clones and omits some. In the table there are approximately 1,500,000 clones, over 95% of which are singletons. Sample: naive CD4+ T cells sorted from blood. The subset was: CD45RA+ positively selected. The origin of the receptors is a man aged 30 to 45 in good health.

In regard to this clone: Within the sample, other DNA sequences also encode this same CDR3. The chain couples TRBV4-3 to TRBJ2-2; 8 nucleotides agree with TRBD2. CDR1 is LGHNA, CDR2 YSLEER, per germline. The ends lost 1 base at V and 11 bases at J; junction bases unmatched: 0. CDR3 size: 12 residues. The CDR3 here is CASSQVAGELFF. The CDR3 coding sequence is TGCGCCAGCAGCCAAGTAGCGGGAGAGCTGTTTTTT.

CDR3 loop: CASSLRSPGQHEKLFF. In DNA form, the CDR3 reads TGTGCCAGCAGTTTGAGATCGCCGGGCCAGCATGAAAAACTGTTTTTT. The chain has TRBV28 and TRBJ1-4; unclear D gene. In germline, CDR1 is MDHEN, CDR2 SYDVKM. This CDR3 region has 16 residues. V lost 3 bases and J lost 6, with 17 bases in between.

This chain connects TRBV7-2 to TRBJ1-5, with 7 bases aligning to TRBD1. The CDR3 has 14 residues. CDR1 and CDR2 (germline): SGHTA, FQGNSA. Trimming removed 2 bases from V and 7 bases from J; junction bases left unmatched: 5. The CDR3 region is CASSLRGTEQPQHF. In DNA, the CDR3 is TGTGCCAGCAGCTTACGCGGGACAGAGCAGCCCCAGCATTTT.

V is TRBV19 and J is TRBJ2-5; D might be TRBD1 or TRBD2, each matching 5 bases. Trimming removed 6 bases from V and 0 bases from J, with 14 bases in between. The CDR3 has 15 residues. Germline assignment: CDR1 LNHDA and CDR2 SQIVND (reference sequence). The CDR3 spells CASRSSGTDQETQYF. For the CDR3, the DNA is TGTGCCAGTAGGTCCTCTGGGACCGACCAAGAGACCCAGTACTTC. Using reference TRBV19 and TRBJ2-5 for the parts outside the CDR3, the full variable domain is DGGITQSPKYLFRKEGQNVTLSCEQNLNHDAMYWYRQDPGQGLRLIYYSQIVNDFQKGDIAEGYSVSREKKESFPLTVTSAQKNPTAFYLCASRSSGTDQETQYFGPGTRLLVL.

The rearrangement links TRBV18 to TRBJ1-4; D remains unclear. Deletions cut 1 base from V and 0 bases from J, with 6 bases between. This CDR3 spans 15 amino acids. Germline CDR1 and CDR2: KGHSH and LQKENI. The CDR3 coding sequence is TGTGCCAGCTCACCACGGAGAGCAACTAATGAAAAACTGTTTTTT. Translation gives CASSPRRATNEKLFF.

V and J are TRBV7-3 and TRBJ2-1, with 14 bases matching TRBD2. Per the germline V gene, CDR1 is SGHTA and CDR2 is FQGTGA. The CDR3 covers 18 residues. Trimming at V came to 6 bases and at J to 3 bases, leaving 10 bases not matched to a gene. This CDR3 is CASSPGTSGSGGYNEQFF. The CDR3 nucleotides read TGTGCCAGCAGTCCTGGGACTAGCGGGAGTGGGGGCTACAATGAGCAGTTCTTC.

The chain recombines TRBV7-2 with TRBJ1-1; the match to TRBD1 covers 7 bases. V was clipped by 1 base and J by 11 bases; unmatched bases: 7. This CDR3 comprises 13 residues. Germline V gene data show CDR1 as SGHTA and CDR2 as FQGNSA. The CDR3 loop is CASSLETGRGAFF. DNA for the CDR3: TGTGCCAGCAGCTTAGAGACAGGGCGCGGCGCTTTCTTT. Combining the CDR3 with reference TRBV7-2 and TRBJ1-1 gives the whole variable domain GAGVSQSPSNKVTEKGKDVELRCDPISGHTALYWYRQSLGQGLEFLIYFQGNSAPDKSGLPSDRFSAERTGGSVSTLTIQRTQQEDSAVYLCASSLETGRGAFFGQGTRLTVV.

The chain joins TRBV7-9 to TRBJ1-3; no clear D gene. V gave up 3 bases and J gave up 5 bases, with 17 bases separating them. The CDR3 contains 16 residues. Germline CDR1 and CDR2: SEHNR and FQNEAQ (reference sequence). The CDR3 loop is CASSFLVVAGRNTIYF. CDR3 in DNA: TGTGCCAGCAGCTTTTTAGTTGTGGCGGGCCGAAACACCATATATTTT.

The chain links TRBV7-9 to TRBJ2-7; D call uncertain. The germline gives CDR1 SEHNR, CDR2 FQNEAQ (reference sequence). This CDR3 contains 16 residues. The V end was cut by 4 bases, the J end by 0 bases, with 16 bases between. The CDR3 DNA reads as TGTGCCAGCAGCTCCATCGACACGAAGAGCTCCTACGAGCAGTACTTC. It specifies CASSSIDTKSSYEQYF.

The gene calls are TRBV4-1 and TRBJ2-5, with TRBD2 matching 7 bases. This CDR3 has 17 amino acids. Germline V lookup: CDR1 MGHRA, CDR2 YSYEKL. V trimming: 0 bases; J trimming: 5 bases; junction bases outside the gene matches: 12. CDR3 sequence (DNA): TGCGCCAGCAGCCAAGAAGGGGCGGGAGCCCGATCGGAGACCCAGTACTTC. The encoded protein is CASSQEGAGARSETQYF.

The rearrangement joins TRBV7-6 to TRBJ2-7; 10 bases are shared with TRBD1. J lost 7 bases, V lost 5 bases, and 20 bases had no gene match. Germline assignment: CDR1 SGHVS and CDR2 FNYEAQ. CDR3 size: 18 residues. The CDR3 protein is CASSRSRQGASFIQEQYF. CDR3 nucleotide sequence: TGTGCCAGCAGCCGCTCCCGACAGGGGGCATCTTTCATACAAGAGCAGTACTTC.

The chain uses TRBV7-2 and TRBJ2-7; D remains unclear. Germline V gene sequence: CDR1 SGHTA, CDR2 FQGNSA. Trimming pared 5 bases from V and 0 bases from J, leaving 17 bases between. The CDR3 sequence is 16 residues long. CDR3 nucleotides: TGTGCCAGCAGCCCCGCCCGCCAGGCATTCTCCTACGAGCAGTACTTC. It codes for CASSPARQAFSYEQYF.

CDR3 sequence (DNA): TGTGCCAGCAGTGGCTACCCCGACAGGGACGAGCAGTACTTC. Protein: CASSGYPDRDEQYF. The V gene is TRBV2, the J gene TRBJ2-7; 7 nucleotides match TRBD1. J lost 5 bases, V lost 4 bases, and 8 bases had no gene match. The CDR3 contains 14 residues. From germline, CDR1 is SNHLY and CDR2 FYNNEI. Supplemented by reference TRBV2 and TRBJ2-7, the full variable domain reads EPEVTQTPSHQVTQMGQEVILRCVPISNHLYFYWYRQILGQKVEFLVSFYNNEISEKSEIFDDQFSVERPDGSNFTLKIRSTKLEDSAMYFCASSGYPDRDEQYFGPGTRLTVT.

V gene TRBV2 combines with J gene TRBJ1-5; 7 positions agree with TRBD1. Looked up from germline, CDR1 is SNHLY and CDR2 is FYNNEI. The CDR3 runs 17 residues. Losses at the gene ends were 6 bases for V and 2 bases for J; bases not matched to a gene: 13. The CDR3 spells CASRPLTGDGRNQPQHF. The CDR3 coding sequence is TGTGCCAGCAGGCCTCTCACAGGGGACGGGCGCAATCAGCCCCAGCATTTT. Together with reference TRBV2 and TRBJ1-5, the CDR3 gives the full variable domain: EPEVTQTPSHQVTQMGQEVILRCVPISNHLYFYWYRQILGQKVEFLVSFYNNEISEKSEIFDDQFSVERPDGSNFTLKIRSTKLEDSAMYFCASRPLTGDGRNQPQHFGDGTRLSIL.

Regarding this clone: Other nucleotide sequences from this sample produce the same CDR3. This chain connects TRBV27 to TRBJ2-3; the D gene is possibly TRBD1 (6 bases). This CDR3 contains 14 residues. Trimming took 0 bases from V and 3 from J, leaving 7 bases between them. CDR1 and CDR2 (germline): MNHEY, SMNVEV (reference sequence). CDR3 in amino acids: CASSLSRGTDTQYF. The CDR3 region has the DNA TGTGCCAGCAGTTTATCGAGGGGGACAGATACGCAGTATTTT.

The CDR3 coding sequence is TGTGCCAGCAGCGCTCGGACAGGTAACTCCTACGAGCAGTACTTC. Translated: CASSARTGNSYEQYF. The chain uses TRBV7-9 and TRBJ2-7; TRBD1 aligns across 7 bases. In germline, CDR1 is SEHNR, CDR2 FQNEAQ (reference sequence). This CDR3 has 15 amino acids. With 5 bases clipped from V and 0 bases from J, the junction kept 7 bases outside the gene matches.

Note on this clone: The sample carries other DNA sequences with the same CDR3. V and J are TRBV2 and TRBJ2-2; maybe TRBD2 (5 bases). V was cut by 4 bases and J by 7 bases, with 10 bases left in between. The CDR3 is 13 amino acids. CDR1 and CDR2 (germline): SNHLY, FYNNEI. As DNA, the CDR3 is TGTGCCAGCAGTGTTGAGGGTGGCGGGGAGCTGTTTTTT. The encoded protein is CASSVEGGGELFF.

The chain links TRBV19 to TRBJ2-5, with 10 bases that match TRBD2. Looked up from germline, CDR1 is LNHDA and CDR2 is SQIVND (reference sequence). CDR3 length equals 17 residues. The V segment lost 3 bases and the J segment 0 bases; nucleotides outside the gene matches: 7. In DNA, the CDR3 is TGTGCCAGTAGTATGCGGGGACTAGCGATGTACCAAGAGACCCAGTACTTC. Its protein is CASSMRGLAMYQETQYF.

The genes are TRBV5-4 and TRBJ2-2; D is possibly TRBD2 (6 bases). Trimming pared 1 base from V and 5 bases from J, leaving 9 bases between. This CDR3 region has 14 residues. CDR1 is SGHNT and CDR2 is YYREEE in the germline V gene (reference sequence). CDR3 in DNA: TGTGCCAGCAGCTTGCGGCTAGCGACCGGGGAGCTGTTTTTT. It specifies CASSLRLATGELFF.

The rearrangement joins TRBV21-1 to TRBJ2-7; the table's D gene call, TRBD2, was not cross checked with the DNA. TRBV21-1 is termed a pseudogene. The CDR3 has 17 amino acids. The CDR3 coding sequence is TGTGCCAGCAGCCCCAAGGAAGCCAGCGGGAGGTCGCGGGAGCAGTACTTC. Protein: CASSPKEASGRSREQYF.

The chain employs TRBV19 and TRBJ2-1; 13 nucleotides match TRBD2. The CDR3 is 19 residues long. The V gene end was trimmed by 5 bases and the J gene end by 7 bases; junction bases not matched to a gene: 17. In germline, CDR1 is LNHDA, CDR2 SQIVND (reference sequence). The CDR3 sequence: CASSPFFGTSGVIPNEQFF. DNA for the CDR3: TGTGCCAGTAGTCCCTTCTTCGGGACTAGCGGGGTTATTCCGAATGAGCAGTTCTTC.

This chain links TRBV9 with TRBJ2-1, with 9 bases lining up with TRBD2. V lost 3 bases, J lost 8 bases, and 15 bases stayed unmatched. Germline V gene data show CDR1 as SGDLS and CDR2 as YYNGEE. The CDR3 length is 17 residues. The CDR3 nucleotides are TGTGCCAGCAGCGCCAGTCAAAGCGGGAGGCGGTGGGATGAGCAGTTCTTC. Translation: CASSASQSGRRWDEQFF.

This rearrangement joins TRBV18 to TRBJ2-1; D unclear. V lost 3 bases to trimming and J lost 6 bases, with 15 bases between them. Per the germline V gene, CDR1 is KGHSH and CDR2 is LQKENI. The CDR3 consists of 15 residues. The CDR3 region is CASSPLNYSPNEQFF. CDR3 nucleotides: TGTGCCAGCTCACCTCTCAACTACTCCCCCAATGAGCAGTTCTTC. Filled out from reference TRBV18 and TRBJ2-1, the complete variable domain reads NAGVMQNPRHLVRRRGQEARLRCSPMKGHSHVYWYRQLPEEGLKFMVYLQKENIIDESGMPKERFSAEFPKEGPSILRIQQVVRGDSAAYFCASSPLNYSPNEQFFGPGTRLTVL.

The rearrangement joins TRBV7-2 to TRBJ2-2, with D tentatively TRBD2 (5 bases). V shed 1 base and J shed 5 bases, with 8 bases lying between them. The CDR3 is 14 residues long. CDR1 is SGHTA and CDR2 is FQGNSA in the germline V gene. The CDR3 loop is CASSLGGPTGELFF. Written as DNA, the CDR3 is TGTGCCAGCAGCTTAGGAGGGCCAACCGGGGAGCTGTTTTTT.

The chain links TRBV28 to TRBJ2-3; 9 nucleotides match TRBD1. CDR1 is MDHEN and CDR2 is SYDVKM in the germline V gene. The CDR3 totals 15 residues. Trimming at V came to 5 bases and at J to 6 bases, leaving 9 bases not matched to a gene. CDR3 sequence (DNA): TGTGCCAGCAGTACAGGGGGCTCGCCCTCGGATACGCAGTATTTT. Residues: CASSTGGSPSDTQYF. The full variable domain, completed using reference TRBV28 and TRBJ2-3, is DVKVTQSSRYLVKRTGEKVFLECVQDMDHENMFWYRQDPGLGLRLIYFSYDVKMKEKGDIPEGYSVSREKKERFSLILESASTNQTSMYLCASSTGGSPSDTQYFGPGTRLTVL.

The CDR3 sequence is CASGRGTPGELFF. In DNA, the CDR3 is TGTGCCAGTGGCAGGGGTACTCCCGGGGAGCTGTTTTTT. The genes are TRBV19 and TRBJ2-2; maybe TRBD1 (6 bases). This CDR3 comprises 13 residues. The germline gives CDR1 LNHDA, CDR2 SQIVND (reference sequence). Trimming took off 8 bases at V and 6 bases at J, with 13 bases between the two ends. Variable domain in full (rest from reference TRBV19 and TRBJ2-2): DGGITQSPKYLFRKEGQNVTLSCEQNLNHDAMYWYRQDPGQGLRLIYYSQIVNDFQKGDIAEGYSVSREKKESFPLTVTSAQKNPTAFYLCASGRGTPGELFFGEGSRLTVL.

The chain couples TRBV20-1 to TRBJ2-1, with 9 bases lining up with TRBD1. The CDR3 covers 11 residues. CDR1 is DFQATT, CDR2 SNEGSKA, per germline (reference sequence). V gave up 6 bases and J gave up 10 bases; unmatched junction bases: 4. The CDR3 nucleotides read TGCAGTGCCGGGACAGGGCTCGAGCAGTTCTTC. Amino acids: CSAGTGLEQFF.

The V and J genes are TRBV30 and TRBJ2-5, with 10 bases fitting TRBD2. The CDR3 is 14 residues long. J was trimmed by 2 bases and V by 6 bases; bases with no gene match: 6. Germline values: CDR1 GTSNPN, CDR2 SVGIG (reference sequence). CDR3 DNA sequence: TGTGCCTGTCCCTTAGCGGGAGGACAAGAGACCCAGTACTTC. It specifies CACPLAGGQETQYF.

This clone was recorded once. The chain combines TRBV29-1 with TRBJ2-7, with 12 bases matching TRBD1. The CDR3 has 14 amino acids. Trimming removed 6 bases from V and 5 bases from J; junction bases left unmatched: 8. Germline lookup yields CDR1 SQVTM and CDR2 ANQGSEA. CDR3 in amino acids: CSVRGDRGQNEQYF. CDR3 in DNA: TGCAGCGTCCGTGGGGACAGGGGGCAAAACGAGCAGTACTTC.

The genes are TRBV7-3 and TRBJ2-1; TRBD2 matches 14 bases. The V segment lost 5 bases and the J segment 5 bases; nucleotides outside the gene matches: 5. The CDR3 sequence is 16 residues long. Germline V lookup: CDR1 SGHTA, CDR2 FQGTGA. This CDR3 reads CASSLGTSGRNNEQFF. As DNA, the CDR3 is TGTGCCAGCAGCCTGGGGACTAGCGGGAGAAACAATGAGCAGTTCTTC.

This chain uses TRBV5-1 with TRBJ2-1, with 8 bases matching TRBD2. Germline values: CDR1 SGHRS, CDR2 YFSETQ. The CDR3 length is 16 residues. The V and J ends lost 4 bases and 1 base, in that order; junction bases with no gene match: 7. The CDR3 coding sequence is TGCGCCAGCAGCGCCCCGGGACTAGGGTCCTACAATGAGCAGTTCTTC. It translates to CASSAPGLGSYNEQFF. Full variable domain (missing parts from reference TRBV5-1 and TRBJ2-1): KAGVTQTPRYLIKTRGQQVTLSCSPISGHRSVSWYQQTPGQGLQFLFEYFSETQRNKGNFPGRFSGRQFSNSRSEMNVSTLELGDSALYLCASSAPGLGSYNEQFFGPGTRLTVL.